A single sample gave rise to the 21 T cell receptor beta chains below, sequenced in a study of PD-1 blockade in classical Hodgkin lymphoma. Time point denoted: cycle 4 day 1 (C4D1), after more than five weeks of nivolumab. Each patient relapsed following autologous stem cell transplantation, and prior brentuximab vedotin exposure differed. Only in-frame clones appear in the TCRdb table, and some are missing; sequencing was by immunoSEQ multiplex PCR. This table has 50,000 or so clones, around 91% appearing once. Sample: peripheral blood mononuclear cells (PBMCs), taken before the fourth cycle of nivolumab. The receptors originated from a human donor with classical Hodgkin lymphoma.

This chain links TRBV9 with TRBJ1-2, with a tentative D call TRBD1 (6 bases). CDR3 length: 15 residues. Germline assignment: CDR1 SGDLS and CDR2 YYNGEE. V was shortened by 3 bases and J by 4 bases, with 16 bases between the two germline ends. CDR3 protein: CASSEELGGVYGYTF. The DNA for the CDR3 is TGTGCCAGCAGCGAGGAGCTAGGGGGGGTCTATGGCTACACCTTC.

The rearrangement links TRBV12-5 to TRBJ1-2, with a weak D call TRBD1 (6 bases). V dropped 5 bases and J dropped 6 bases, with 10 bases sitting between them. CDR1 is LGHNT and CDR2 is FRNRAP in the germline V gene. The CDR3 length is 12 residues. The CDR3 region is CASGGTIDGYTF. CDR3 bases: TGTGCTAGTGGTGGGACAATCGATGGCTACACCTTC.

This chain uses TRBV6-5 with TRBJ1-3; 9 bases are a match to TRBD1. The CDR3 runs to 15 residues. V dropped 6 bases and J dropped 5; count of bases not matched to a gene: 8. Germline CDR1 is MNHEY and CDR2 is SVGAGI. The CDR3 nucleotides are TGTGCCAGCAGACAAACCGGGACAGGGCGAAACACCATATATTTT. Translation gives CASRQTGTGRNTIYF.

This chain links TRBV19 with TRBJ2-7; no reliable D call. The CDR3 runs 13 residues. In germline, CDR1 is LNHDA, CDR2 SQIVND (reference sequence). Trimming left V 9 bases short and J 3 bases short, with 15 bases between. The CDR3 DNA follows: TGTGCCAGCGCCCCGGCAGGAGTCTACGAGCAGTACTTC. Translation gives CASAPAGVYEQYF.

The chain recombines TRBV5-6 with TRBJ2-7; TRBD2 aligns across 12 bases. The ends lost 3 bases at V and 2 bases at J; junction bases unmatched: 6. CDR1 and CDR2 from the germline V gene are SGHDT and YYEEEE. The CDR3 runs to 16 residues. CDR3 amino acids: CASSWETSGSPYEQYF. The CDR3 DNA reads TGTGCCAGCAGCTGGGAGACTAGCGGGAGTCCCTACGAGCAGTACTTC.

This clone was picked up one time. At one end the junction does not follow the germline gene, possibly because of a read error. The CDR3 DNA reads TGTGCCAGTAGAATAGTGACAGGAGCGAACACCGGGGAGCTGTTTTTT. Its protein product is CASRIVTGANTGELFF. The rearrangement uses TRBV19 and TRBJ2-2; a weak D match, TRBD1 (6 bases). CDR1 and CDR2 (germline): LNHDA, SQIVND (reference sequence). The length of the CDR3 is 16 residues. Full variable domain (remainder filled in from reference TRBV19 and TRBJ2-2): DGGITQSPKYLFRKEGQNVTLSCEQNLNHDAMYWYRQDPGQGLRLIYYSQIVNDFQKGDIAEGYSVSREKKESFPLTVTSAQKNPTAFYLCASRIVTGANTGELFFGEGSRLTVL.

The genes are TRBV27 and TRBJ2-5, with 9 bases identical to TRBD2. Germline CDR1 and CDR2: MNHEY and SMNVEV (reference sequence). Trimming at V came to 4 bases and at J to 7 bases, leaving 7 bases not matched to a gene. The CDR3 contains 14 residues. The CDR3: CASSSQGGRVTQYF. As DNA, the CDR3 is TGTGCCAGCAGTTCTCAGGGCGGGAGGGTGACCCAGTACTTC.

CDR3 protein: CASMTAQKLYEQYF. The CDR3 DNA sequence: TGTGCCAGCATGACCGCGCAGAAACTTTACGAGCAGTACTTC. This chain links TRBV2 with TRBJ2-7, with D uncertain. The germline V gene encodes CDR1 SNHLY and CDR2 FYNNEI. The CDR3 has 14 amino acids. Trimming pared 7 bases from V and 4 bases from J, leaving 17 bases between. Supplemented by reference TRBV2 and TRBJ2-7, the full variable domain reads EPEVTQTPSHQVTQMGQEVILRCVPISNHLYFYWYRQILGQKVEFLVSFYNNEISEKSEIFDDQFSVERPDGSNFTLKIRSTKLEDSAMYFCASMTAQKLYEQYFGPGTRLTVT.

The chain employs TRBV10-1 and TRBJ1-1; D perhaps matches TRBD1 (5 bases). The CDR3 length is 15 residues. Germline V gene lookup returns CDR1 WNHNN and CDR2 SYGVQD (reference sequence). V lost 0 bases and J lost 1, with 9 bases in between. The chain's CDR3 is CASSESGGKNTEAFF. CDR3 nucleotide sequence: TGCGCCAGCAGTGAGTCGGGGGGAAAGAACACTGAAGCTTTCTTT.

The chain combines TRBV4-1 with TRBJ2-5; TRBD2 matches at 8 bases. J was trimmed by 1 base and V by 2 bases; bases with no gene match: 3. Germline V lookup: CDR1 MGHRA, CDR2 YSYEKL. The CDR3 runs to 15 residues. For the CDR3, the DNA is TGCGCCAGCAGCCAACTTACTAGCGGCCAAGAGACCCAGTACTTC. This translates into CASSQLTSGQETQYF.

In DNA form, the CDR3 reads TGTGCCAGCAGCGCCTTTTTAGGGAGCACAGATACGCAGTATTTT. Protein product: CASSAFLGSTDTQYF. The genes are TRBV7-9 and TRBJ2-3; no definite D call. V shed 5 bases and J shed 0 bases, with 12 bases lying between them. This CDR3 has 15 amino acids. CDR1 SEHNR and CDR2 FQNEAQ come from the germline V gene (reference sequence). Combining the CDR3 with reference TRBV7-9 and TRBJ2-3 gives the whole variable domain DTGVSQNPRHKITKRGQNVTFRCDPISEHNRLYWYRQTLGQGPEFLTYFQNEAQLEKSRLLSDRFSAERPKGSFSTLEIQRTEQGDSAMYLCASSAFLGSTDTQYFGPGTRLTVL.

The chain carries TRBV6-4 and TRBJ1-5; D is unresolved. The CDR3 covers 13 residues. CDR1 MRHNA and CDR2 SNTAGT come from the germline V gene. Trimming shortened V by 4 bases and J by 3 bases, and 7 bases separated the two germline ends. CDR3 sequence: CASSVRVNQPQHF. In DNA form, the CDR3 reads TGTGCCAGCAGTGTCAGAGTCAATCAGCCCCAGCATTTT.

V gene TRBV4-1 combines with J gene TRBJ1-2; TRBD1 matches 11 bases. The CDR3 loop spans 17 amino acids. In germline, CDR1 is MGHRA, CDR2 YSYEKL. Trimming at V came to 3 bases and at J to 4 bases, leaving 10 bases not matched to a gene. The CDR3 DNA reads as TGCGCCAGCAGCCATTTGGGGGACAGGGGGAGAACCTATGGCTACACCTTC. This translates into CASSHLGDRGRTYGYTF.

This clone was observed once. The CDR3 is CASSEAPLGNTIYF. The CDR3 DNA reads as TGTGCCAGCAGTGAAGCGCCACTAGGAAACACCATATATTTT. This chain connects TRBV6-1 to TRBJ1-3; no definite D call. The CDR3 consists of 14 residues. Trimming cost V 0 bases and J 4 bases, with 7 bases left between them. CDR1 and CDR2 from the germline V gene are MNHNS and SASEGT.

The rearrangement uses TRBV11-3 and TRBJ2-1; 8 bases are shared with TRBD2. V gave up 6 bases and J gave up 12 bases; unmatched junction bases: 13. This CDR3 is built from 14 residues. Germline assignment: CDR1 SGHNT and CDR2 YENEEA. The CDR3 sequence is CASRWTSLGQPQFF. In nucleotides, the CDR3 is TGTGCCAGCAGGTGGACTAGCCTAGGGCAACCGCAGTTCTTC.

The CDR3 protein is CASSSQTGLQETQYF. CDR3 coding DNA: TGTGCCAGCAGCTCCCAAACGGGACTCCAAGAGACCCAGTACTTC. The gene calls are TRBV7-9 and TRBJ2-5, with D possibly TRBD2 on 6 matching bases. With 4 bases removed from V and 1 base from J, the gap between germline ends came to 13 bases. This CDR3 comprises 15 residues. Germline V gene sequence: CDR1 SEHNR, CDR2 FQNEAQ (reference sequence).

CDR3 region: CAWSLRTSGVNEQFF. DNA for the CDR3: TGTGCCTGGAGTCTCAGGACTAGCGGGGTCAATGAGCAGTTCTTC. The rearrangement uses TRBV30 and TRBJ2-1; 12 nucleotides line up with TRBD2. CDR1 GTSNPN and CDR2 SVGIG come from the germline V gene (reference sequence). CDR3 length: 15 residues. With V trimmed by 2 bases and J by 6 bases, 5 bases remained unmatched. Drawing the rest from reference TRBV30 and TRBJ2-1, the complete variable domain is SQTIHQWPATLVQPVGSPLSLECTVEGTSNPNLYWYRQAAGRGLQLLFYSVGIGQISSEVPQNLSASRPQDRQFILSSKKLLLSDSGFYLCAWSLRTSGVNEQFFGPGTRLTVL.

This chain uses TRBV14 with TRBJ2-2; D call uncertain. Germline V lookup: CDR1 SGHDN, CDR2 FVKESK. The CDR3 length is 12 residues. V lost 2 bases, J lost 6 bases, and 4 bases lay in between. CDR3 amino acids: CASSQSAGELFF. CDR3 coding DNA: TGTGCCAGCAGCCAATCAGCCGGGGAGCTGTTTTTT.

This chain connects TRBV12-5 to TRBJ2-7; TRBD2 might be the D (5 bases). Germline V gene data show CDR1 as LGHNT and CDR2 as FRNRAP. Deletions cut 3 bases from V and 0 bases from J, with 15 bases between. The CDR3 loop spans 16 amino acids. The CDR3 region is CASGFNTGISSYEQYF. In DNA form, the CDR3 reads TGTGCTAGTGGTTTCAATACCGGGATATCCTCCTACGAGCAGTACTTC. Variable domain in full (rest from reference TRBV12-5 and TRBJ2-7): DARVTQTPRHKVTEMGQEVTMRCQPILGHNTVFWYRQTMMQGLELLAYFRNRAPLDDSGMPKDRFSAEMPDATLATLKIQPSEPRDSAVYFCASGFNTGISSYEQYFGPGTRLTVT.

The gene calls are TRBV28 and TRBJ2-7; 11 bases line up with TRBD2. Germline CDR1 MDHEN, CDR2 SYDVKM. Trimming took 5 bases from V and 6 from J; bases not matched to a gene: 15. The CDR3 is 17 amino acids. The DNA of the CDR3 is TGTGCCAGCAGTCTCGATTTAACTAGCGGGAGCGATCTCGAGCAGTACTTC. It yields the protein CASSLDLTSGSDLEQYF.

The chain uses TRBV6-5 and TRBJ2-5, with 7 nucleotides matching TRBD1. Trimming removed 0 bases from V and 1 base from J; junction bases left unmatched: 5. There are 16 residues in the CDR3. In germline, CDR1 is MNHEY, CDR2 SVGAGI. The CDR3 spells CASSYSPGQLQETQYF. In nucleotides, the CDR3 is TGTGCCAGCAGTTACTCCCCGGGACAGCTCCAAGAGACCCAGTACTTC.